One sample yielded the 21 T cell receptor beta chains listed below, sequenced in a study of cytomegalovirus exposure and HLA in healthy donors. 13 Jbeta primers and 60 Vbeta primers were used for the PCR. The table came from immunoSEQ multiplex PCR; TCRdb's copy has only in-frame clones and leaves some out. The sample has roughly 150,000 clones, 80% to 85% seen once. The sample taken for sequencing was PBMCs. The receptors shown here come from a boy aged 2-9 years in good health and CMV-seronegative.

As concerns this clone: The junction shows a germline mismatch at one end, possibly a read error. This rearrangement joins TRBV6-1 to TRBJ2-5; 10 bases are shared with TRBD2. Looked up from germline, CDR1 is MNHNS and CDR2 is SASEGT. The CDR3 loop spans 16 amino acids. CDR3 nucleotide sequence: TGTGCCAGCAGCGAAGCGGGAGGGCCGCTTTTAAAGACCCAGTACTTC. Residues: CASSEAGGPLLKTQYF.

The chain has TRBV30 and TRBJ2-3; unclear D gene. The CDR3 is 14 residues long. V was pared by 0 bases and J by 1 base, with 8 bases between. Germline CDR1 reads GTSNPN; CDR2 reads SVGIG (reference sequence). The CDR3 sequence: CAWSVVARTDTQYF. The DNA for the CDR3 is TGTGCCTGGAGTGTAGTAGCCCGCACAGATACGCAGTATTTT. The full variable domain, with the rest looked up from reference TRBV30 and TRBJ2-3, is SQTIHQWPATLVQPVGSPLSLECTVEGTSNPNLYWYRQAAGRGLQLLFYSVGIGQISSEVPQNLSASRPQDRQFILSSKKLLLSDSGFYLCAWSVVARTDTQYFGPGTRLTVL.

The DNA of the CDR3 is TGTGCCAGCAGTTACGACAGGGTTACCACAGATACGCAGTATTTT. Protein product: CASSYDRVTTDTQYF. This sequence joins TRBV6-5 and TRBJ2-3; 7 positions match TRBD1. Germline V CDR1 and CDR2: MNHEY, SVGAGI. Losses at the gene ends were 2 bases for V and 2 bases for J; bases not matched to a gene: 4. The CDR3 length is 15 residues.

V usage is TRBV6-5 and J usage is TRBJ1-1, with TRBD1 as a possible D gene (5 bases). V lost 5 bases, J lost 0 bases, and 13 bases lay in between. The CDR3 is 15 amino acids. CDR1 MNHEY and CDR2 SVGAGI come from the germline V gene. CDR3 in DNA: TGTGCCAGCAGTAAACGGGACTTGATGAACACTGAAGCTTTCTTT. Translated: CASSKRDLMNTEAFF.

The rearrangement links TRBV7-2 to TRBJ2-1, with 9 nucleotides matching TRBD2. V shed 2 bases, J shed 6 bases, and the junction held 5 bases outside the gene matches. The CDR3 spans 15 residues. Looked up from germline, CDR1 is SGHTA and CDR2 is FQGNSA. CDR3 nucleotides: TGTGCCAGCAGCTTAAATCCTAGCGGGGCCAATGAGCAGTTCTTC. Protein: CASSLNPSGANEQFF.

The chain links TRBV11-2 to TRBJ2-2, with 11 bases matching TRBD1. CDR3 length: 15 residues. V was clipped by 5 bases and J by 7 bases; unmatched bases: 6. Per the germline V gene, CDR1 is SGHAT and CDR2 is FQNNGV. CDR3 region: CASSNRTGGYGELFF. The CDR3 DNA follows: TGTGCCAGCAGCAATAGGACAGGGGGCTACGGGGAGCTGTTTTTT.

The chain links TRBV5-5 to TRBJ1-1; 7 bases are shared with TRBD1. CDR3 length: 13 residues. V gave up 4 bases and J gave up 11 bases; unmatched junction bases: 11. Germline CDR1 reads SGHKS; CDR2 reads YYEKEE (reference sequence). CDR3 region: CASSKTGSIGAFF. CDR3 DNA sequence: TGTGCCAGCAGCAAGACAGGGAGTATTGGGGCTTTCTTT.

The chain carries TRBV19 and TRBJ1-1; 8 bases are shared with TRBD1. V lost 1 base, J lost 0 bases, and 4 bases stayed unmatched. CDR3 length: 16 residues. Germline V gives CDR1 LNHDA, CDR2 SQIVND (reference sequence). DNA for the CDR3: TGTGCCAGTAGTATAGGAAACAGGGGGATGAACACTGAAGCTTTCTTT. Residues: CASSIGNRGMNTEAFF. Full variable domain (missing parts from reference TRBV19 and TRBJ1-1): DGGITQSPKYLFRKEGQNVTLSCEQNLNHDAMYWYRQDPGQGLRLIYYSQIVNDFQKGDIAEGYSVSREKKESFPLTVTSAQKNPTAFYLCASSIGNRGMNTEAFFGQGTRLTVV.

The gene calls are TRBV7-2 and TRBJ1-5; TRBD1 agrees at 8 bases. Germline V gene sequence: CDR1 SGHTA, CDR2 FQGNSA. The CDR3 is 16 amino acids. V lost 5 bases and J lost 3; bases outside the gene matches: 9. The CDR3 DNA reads TGTGCCAGCAGCCTAAAAACAGGGGGGGACAATCAGCCCCAGCATTTT. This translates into CASSLKTGGDNQPQHF.

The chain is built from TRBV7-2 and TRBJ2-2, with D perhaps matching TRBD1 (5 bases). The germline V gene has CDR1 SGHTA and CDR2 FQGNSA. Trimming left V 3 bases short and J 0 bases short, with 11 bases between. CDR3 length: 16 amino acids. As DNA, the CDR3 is TGTGCCAGCAGCTTCCAGCTGACAGCGAACACCGGGGAGCTGTTTTTT. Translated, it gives CASSFQLTANTGELFF.

The CDR3 loop is CASSLRQLSGANVLTF. In nucleotides, the CDR3 is TGTGCCAGCAGCTTAAGACAGTTATCTGGGGCCAACGTCCTGACTTTC. The rearrangement joins TRBV5-8 to TRBJ2-6; possible D gene TRBD1, 5 bases. CDR1 is SGHTS and CDR2 is YDEGEE in the germline V gene. The CDR3 runs 16 residues. V was trimmed by 2 bases and J by 1 base, leaving 10 bases between them.

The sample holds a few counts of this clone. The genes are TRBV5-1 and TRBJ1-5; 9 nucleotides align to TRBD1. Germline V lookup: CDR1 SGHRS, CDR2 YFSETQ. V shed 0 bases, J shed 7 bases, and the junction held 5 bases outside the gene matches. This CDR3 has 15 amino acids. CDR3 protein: CASSLGTGVRQPQHF. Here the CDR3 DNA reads TGCGCCAGCAGCTTGGGGACAGGGGTACGACAGCCCCAGCATTTT.

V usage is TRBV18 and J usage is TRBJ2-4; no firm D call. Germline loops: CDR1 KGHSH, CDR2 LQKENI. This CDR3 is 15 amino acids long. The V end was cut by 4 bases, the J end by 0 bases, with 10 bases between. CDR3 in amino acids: CASSRTDLAKNIQYF. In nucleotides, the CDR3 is TGTGCCAGCTCACGCACAGATTTAGCCAAAAACATTCAGTACTTC.

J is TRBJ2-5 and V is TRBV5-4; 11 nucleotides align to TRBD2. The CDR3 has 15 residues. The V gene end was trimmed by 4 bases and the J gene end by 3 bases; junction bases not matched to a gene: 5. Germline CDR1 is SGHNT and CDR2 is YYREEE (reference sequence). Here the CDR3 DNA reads TGTGCCAGCAGCCCTCTAGCGGGGGGTAAAGAGACCCAGTACTTC. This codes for CASSPLAGGKETQYF.

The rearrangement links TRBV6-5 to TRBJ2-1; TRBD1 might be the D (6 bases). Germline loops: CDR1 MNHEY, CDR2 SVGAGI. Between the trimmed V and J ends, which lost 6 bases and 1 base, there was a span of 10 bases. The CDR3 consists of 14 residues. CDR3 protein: CASSSRGSYNEQFF. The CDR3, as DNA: TGTGCCAGCAGCTCCAGGGGATCCTACAATGAGCAGTTCTTC.

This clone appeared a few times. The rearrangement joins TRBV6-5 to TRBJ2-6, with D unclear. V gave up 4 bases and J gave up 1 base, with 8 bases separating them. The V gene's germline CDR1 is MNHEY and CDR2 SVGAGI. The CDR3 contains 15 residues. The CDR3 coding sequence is TGTGCCAGCAGTTCGGTGGTATCTGGGGCCAACGTCCTGACTTTC. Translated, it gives CASSSVVSGANVLTF.

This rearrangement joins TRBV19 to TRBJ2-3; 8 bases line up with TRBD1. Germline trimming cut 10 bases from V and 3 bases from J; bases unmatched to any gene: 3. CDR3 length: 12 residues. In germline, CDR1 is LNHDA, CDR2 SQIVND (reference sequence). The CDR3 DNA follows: TGTGCCACCCGACAGGGGACAGATACGCAGTATTTT. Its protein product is CATRQGTDTQYF.

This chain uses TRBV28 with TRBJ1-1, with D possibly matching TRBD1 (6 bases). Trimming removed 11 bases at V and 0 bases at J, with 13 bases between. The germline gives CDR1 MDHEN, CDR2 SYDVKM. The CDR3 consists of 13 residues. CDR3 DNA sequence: TGTGCCGGACAGACAGGATTGAACACTGAAGCTTTCTTT. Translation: CAGQTGLNTEAFF.

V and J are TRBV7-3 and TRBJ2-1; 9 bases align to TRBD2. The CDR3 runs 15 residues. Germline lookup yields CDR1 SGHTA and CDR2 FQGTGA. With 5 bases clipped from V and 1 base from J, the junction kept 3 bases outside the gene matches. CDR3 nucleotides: TGTGCCAGCAGCGTTAGCGGGAGTTCCTACAATGAGCAGTTCTTC. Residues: CASSVSGSSYNEQFF.

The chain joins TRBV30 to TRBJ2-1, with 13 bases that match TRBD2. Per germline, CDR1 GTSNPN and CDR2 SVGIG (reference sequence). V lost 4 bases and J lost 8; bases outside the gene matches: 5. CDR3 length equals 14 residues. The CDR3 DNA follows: TGTGCCTGGAAACTAGCGGGAGGGCCCCATGAGCAGTTCTTC. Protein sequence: CAWKLAGGPHEQFF. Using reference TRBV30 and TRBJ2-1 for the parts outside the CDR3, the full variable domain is SQTIHQWPATLVQPVGSPLSLECTVEGTSNPNLYWYRQAAGRGLQLLFYSVGIGQISSEVPQNLSASRPQDRQFILSSKKLLLSDSGFYLCAWKLAGGPHEQFFGPGTRLTVL.

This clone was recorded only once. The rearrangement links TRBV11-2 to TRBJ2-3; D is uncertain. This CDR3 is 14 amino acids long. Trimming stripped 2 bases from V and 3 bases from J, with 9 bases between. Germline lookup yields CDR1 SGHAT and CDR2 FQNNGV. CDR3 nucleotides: TGTGCCAGCAGCTTACTCAGATCTACAGATACGCAGTATTTT. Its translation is CASSLLRSTDTQYF.